Each of the 11 T cell receptor beta chains below was sequenced from the same sample in a study of control samples from healthy donors and cancer patients. TCRdb keeps only in-frame clones here, not all; method: immunoSEQ multiplex PCR. Of some 95,000 clones detected, roughly three quarters appear once; the ten largest clones hold about 10%. Sample: blood. The receptors were sampled from a woman younger than 45 in good health.

The V gene is TRBV6-6, the J gene TRBJ1-1, with 10 bases lining up with TRBD1. Looked up from germline, CDR1 is MNHNY and CDR2 is SVGAGI (reference sequence). Losses at the gene ends were 5 bases for V and 1 base for J; bases not matched to a gene: 7. The CDR3 totals 16 residues. CDR3 coding DNA: TGTGCCAGCAGTCCTGGGGACAGGGGTTCGAACACTGAAGCTTTCTTT. Encoded protein: CASSPGDRGSNTEAFF.

The chain recombines TRBV11-2 with TRBJ1-2; D may be TRBD1 (5 bases). This CDR3 has 14 residues. The germline V gene has CDR1 SGHAT and CDR2 FQNNGV. The V gene lost 5 bases and the J gene lost 6 bases, with 16 bases spanning the gap. CDR3 coding DNA: TGTGCCAGCAGCCCGAATTGGGGCTCGGATGGCTACACCTTC. This encodes CASSPNWGSDGYTF.

The chain is built from TRBV27 and TRBJ1-6, with TRBD1 matching 7 bases. The CDR3 has 14 residues. V dropped 7 bases and J dropped 8; count of bases not matched to a gene: 8. Germline values: CDR1 MNHEY, CDR2 SMNVEV (reference sequence). Here the CDR3 reads CASKREGAHSPLHF. The CDR3, as DNA: TGTGCCAGCAAAAGGGAGGGGGCGCATTCACCCCTCCACTTT.

The rearrangement links TRBV2 to TRBJ1-2, with 10 positions matching TRBD1. This CDR3 is 15 amino acids long. The ends lost 8 bases at V and 7 bases at J; junction bases unmatched: 13. Germline V gene lookup returns CDR1 SNHLY and CDR2 FYNNEI. The chain's CDR3 is CASLPPTGGSSGYTF. The CDR3 bases are TGTGCCAGCTTACCACCGACAGGGGGCAGCAGTGGCTACACCTTC.

The CDR3 protein is CASSGISNSPLHF. Here the CDR3 DNA reads TGCGCCAGCAGCGGGATCAGTAATTCACCCCTCCACTTT. This sequence joins TRBV5-1 and TRBJ1-6; no clear D gene. The V end was cut by 4 bases, the J end by 6 bases, with 8 bases between. The germline V gene encodes CDR1 SGHRS and CDR2 YFSETQ. The CDR3 length is 13 residues.

The V call is TRBV4-3, the J call TRBJ1-6; D uncertain. Trimming pared 0 bases from V and 8 bases from J, leaving 20 bases between. The CDR3 loop spans 18 amino acids. Germline V gene sequence: CDR1 LGHNA, CDR2 YSLEER. DNA of the CDR3: TGCGCCAGCAGCCAAGAAGTCTCAGGTTTGAACTGGGATTCACCCCTCCACTTT. It codes for CASSQEVSGLNWDSPLHF.

The chain has TRBV4-3 and TRBJ1-2; D unclear. Between the trimmed V and J ends, which lost 0 bases and 4 bases, there was a span of 12 bases. CDR1 is LGHNA and CDR2 is YSLEER in the germline V gene. The length of the CDR3 is 15 residues. The CDR3 sequence: CASSQEWYSSYGYTF. The CDR3 coding sequence is TGCGCCAGCAGCCAAGAGTGGTACTCAAGCTATGGCTACACCTTC.

The chain carries TRBV7-8 and TRBJ2-3; the match to TRBD2 covers 9 bases. This CDR3 has 16 residues. J was trimmed by 3 bases and V by 5 bases; bases with no gene match: 9. CDR1 and CDR2 from the germline V gene are SGHVS and FQNEAQ. CDR3 sequence (DNA): TGTGCCAGCAGCCAGATAGCGGGGGCGGGGACAGATACGCAGTATTTT. Encoded protein: CASSQIAGAGTDTQYF. Full variable domain (remainder filled in from reference TRBV7-8 and TRBJ2-3): GAGVSQSPRYKVAKRGQDVALRCDPISGHVSLFWYQQALGQGPEFLTYFQNEAQLDKSGLPSDRFFAERPEGSVSTLKIQRTQQEDSAVYLCASSQIAGAGTDTQYFGPGTRLTVL.

This clone was seen a single time. The V gene is TRBV7-8, the J gene TRBJ1-2; D remains unclear. The CDR3 covers 16 residues. V lost 4 bases and J 3 bases, leaving 18 bases between the germline ends. CDR1 SGHVS and CDR2 FQNEAQ come from the germline V gene. The CDR3 coding sequence is TGTGCCAGCAGCTCCCAGATGAGGACTGCTTACTATGGCTACACCTTC. Protein sequence: CASSSQMRTAYYGYTF.

Details on this clone: In the same sample, other DNA sequences code for this CDR3. The chain combines TRBV5-4 with TRBJ2-7; no clear D gene. CDR1 and CDR2 from the germline V gene are SGHNT and YYREEE (reference sequence). The CDR3 loop spans 12 amino acids. V was shortened by 7 bases and J by 3 bases, with 11 bases between the two germline ends. In nucleotides, the CDR3 is TGTGCCAGCTCCCTTAGAGGCTACGAGCAGTACTTC. Translated: CASSLRGYEQYF.

The V gene is TRBV5-1, the J gene TRBJ2-7; TRBD2 matches 12 bases. Germline V gene sequence: CDR1 SGHRS, CDR2 YFSETQ. The V segment lost 4 bases and the J segment 4 bases; nucleotides outside the gene matches: 6. This CDR3 comprises 15 residues. The CDR3 bases are TGCGCCAGCAGCCTGACTAGCGGGGGAGTGTACGAGCAGTACTTC. This translates into CASSLTSGGVYEQYF.